The next 22 T cell receptor beta chains were all read from a single sample in a study of blood T cell repertoires in COVID-19. Clones were sequenced by immunoSEQ multiplex PCR, and TCRdb holds only the in-frame ones, with some missing. Here the sample spans tens of thousands of clones, about nine tenths being singletons. Input material: peripheral blood. The receptors shown here come from a human donor in a cohort sampled during active COVID-19.

This chain joins TRBV7-8 and TRBJ2-1, with D tentatively TRBD2 (6 bases). CDR1 SGHVS and CDR2 FQNEAQ come from the germline V gene. The CDR3 is made up of 18 amino acids. V lost 1 base and J 3 bases, leaving 19 bases between the germline ends. The CDR3 coding sequence is TGTGCCAGCAGCTTAGATGGTTCCGGGAGTAAGTACTACAATGAGCAGTTCTTC. Protein: CASSLDGSGSKYYNEQFF.

The rearrangement uses TRBV28 and TRBJ2-7; 8 bases are shared with TRBD2. The CDR3 runs to 16 residues. V lost 1 base, J lost 0 bases, and 5 bases stayed unmatched. Germline V lookup: CDR1 MDHEN, CDR2 SYDVKM. In nucleotides, the CDR3 is TGTGCCAGCAGTTTATTTAGCGGGACCTTCTCCTACGAGCAGTACTTC. This encodes CASSLFSGTFSYEQYF. The full variable domain, completed using reference TRBV28 and TRBJ2-7, is DVKVTQSSRYLVKRTGEKVFLECVQDMDHENMFWYRQDPGLGLRLIYFSYDVKMKEKGDIPEGYSVSREKKERFSLILESASTNQTSMYLCASSLFSGTFSYEQYFGPGTRLTVT.

CDR3 in DNA: TGTGCCAGCAGCACCGGACTAGCGGGGGGCACAGATACGCAGTATTTT. Translated: CASSTGLAGGTDTQYF. The rearrangement uses TRBV9 and TRBJ2-3, with 13 bases matching TRBD2. The CDR3 contains 16 residues. Germline V gives CDR1 SGDLS, CDR2 YYNGEE. The V gene end was trimmed by 4 bases and the J gene end by 1 base; junction bases not matched to a gene: 3.

The rearrangement joins TRBV4-1 to TRBJ1-2; TRBD1 is a possible D gene (5 bases). The CDR3 is made up of 15 amino acids. V lost 0 bases and J lost 5, with 13 bases in between. CDR1 and CDR2 (germline): MGHRA, YSYEKL. The chain's CDR3 is CASSQDPGVGYGYTF. CDR3 coding DNA: TGCGCCAGCAGCCAAGATCCGGGGGTTGGGTATGGCTACACCTTC.

The chain has TRBV12-5 and TRBJ1-2; tentative D call: TRBD1 (5 bases). V was shortened by 0 bases and J by 4 bases, with 12 bases between the two germline ends. The germline gives CDR1 LGHNT, CDR2 FRNRAP. CDR3 length: 15 residues. The DNA of the CDR3 is TGTGCTAGTGGTTTGGTCGGAGGGGCTGCCTATGGCTACACCTTC. Amino acids: CASGLVGGAAYGYTF.

This rearrangement joins TRBV12-5 to TRBJ2-5; D perhaps matches TRBD2 (6 bases). The germline V gene encodes CDR1 LGHNT and CDR2 FRNRAP. CDR3 size: 15 residues. Trimming took off 3 bases at V and 0 bases at J, with 11 bases between the two ends. The CDR3 coding sequence is TGTGCTAGTGGTTTCGGGACTTCCTACCAAGAGACCCAGTACTTC. It encodes CASGFGTSYQETQYF.

J is TRBJ1-4 and V is TRBV18; TRBD1 aligns across 7 bases. Looked up from germline, CDR1 is KGHSH and CDR2 is LQKENI. J gave up 7 bases and V 6 bases, and 11 bases lay outside the gene matches. This CDR3 is 15 amino acids long. The CDR3 loop reads CASSTRTGETEKLFF. In DNA, the CDR3 is TGTGCCAGCTCCACCAGGACAGGAGAAACTGAAAAACTGTTTTTT.

The chain uses TRBV29-1 and TRBJ2-3; D possibly corresponds to TRBD2 (6 bases). In germline, CDR1 is SQVTM, CDR2 ANQGSEA. V lost 3 bases to trimming and J lost 5 bases, with 12 bases between them. The CDR3 has 13 residues. For the CDR3, the DNA is TGCAGCGTTGACTTCGCGGGATTAGATACGCAGTATTTT. Translation gives CSVDFAGLDTQYF.

The chain links TRBV5-1 to TRBJ2-3; 10 nucleotides match TRBD2. V trimming: 1 base; J trimming: 1 base; junction bases outside the gene matches: 3. Germline V gene lookup returns CDR1 SGHRS and CDR2 YFSETQ. CDR3 size: 16 residues. The CDR3 DNA follows: TGCGCCAGCAGCTTGCCCGGGACTAGCGGCACAGATACGCAGTATTTT. Protein product: CASSLPGTSGTDTQYF.

The rearrangement joins TRBV29-1 to TRBJ1-5; perhaps TRBD1 as D (6 bases). V was trimmed by 6 bases and J by 0 bases, leaving 9 bases between them. The CDR3 sequence is 13 residues long. Germline V gene lookup returns CDR1 SQVTM and CDR2 ANQGSEA. CDR3 in amino acids: CSVGTTSNQPQHF. The CDR3 region has the DNA TGCAGCGTCGGGACAACTAGCAATCAGCCCCAGCATTTT.

The gene calls are TRBV7-2 and TRBJ2-5; D not resolved. This CDR3 has 15 residues. Between the trimmed V and J ends, which lost 5 bases and 5 bases, there was a span of 18 bases. The V gene's germline CDR1 is SGHTA and CDR2 FQGNSA. The CDR3 nucleotides read TGTGCCAGCAGCCCCCTCCCCAGCTCCAGGGAGACCCAGTACTTC. It specifies CASSPLPSSRETQYF.

The V and J genes are TRBV6-1 and TRBJ1-2, with D perhaps matching TRBD1 (5 bases). V lost 5 bases and J lost 3, with 13 bases in between. Germline V lookup: CDR1 MNHNS, CDR2 SASEGT. This CDR3 region has 14 residues. The CDR3 protein is CASSYQGGYYGYTF. DNA of the CDR3: TGTGCCAGCAGTTATCAGGGAGGGTACTATGGCTACACCTTC.

The V and J genes are TRBV24-1 and TRBJ2-7; TRBD1 might be the D (5 bases). Germline CDR1 reads KGHDR; CDR2 reads SFDVKD. This CDR3 is 15 amino acids long. Trimming removed 4 bases from V and 1 base from J, with 13 bases in between. The CDR3: CATSDPRQPSYEQYF. CDR3 DNA sequence: TGTGCCACCAGTGACCCGAGACAGCCGTCCTACGAGCAGTACTTC.

J is TRBJ1-2 and V is TRBV7-9; unclear D gene. This CDR3 comprises 14 residues. V lost 0 bases and J lost 6, with 11 bases in between. Germline CDR1 reads SEHNR; CDR2 reads FQNEAQ (reference sequence). The CDR3 protein is CASSLAGRSDGYTF. In DNA form, the CDR3 reads TGTGCCAGCAGCTTAGCGGGCAGGTCGGATGGCTACACCTTC.

The chain carries TRBV3-1 (or the pseudogene TRBV3-2) and TRBJ2-3; the match to TRBD2 covers 7 bases. CDR1 and CDR2 (germline): LGHDT, YNNKEL (reference sequence). This CDR3 has 16 amino acids. Losses at the gene ends were 4 bases for V and 0 bases for J; bases not matched to a gene: 7. CDR3 DNA sequence: TGTGCCAGCAGCCCAACCGGGACTAAAAGCACAGATACGCAGTATTTT. It encodes CASSPTGTKSTDTQYF.

The gene calls are TRBV5-1 and TRBJ2-7; tentatively, D is TRBD2 (5 bases). The CDR3 is made up of 18 amino acids. The germline gives CDR1 SGHRS, CDR2 YFSETQ. The ends were cut back, 2 bases at V and 2 bases at J, with 23 bases in the middle. CDR3 sequence (DNA): TGCGCCAGCAGCTTACTCTCTTTTCGAGGGCACCCAGCCTACGAGCAGTACTTC. This encodes CASSLLSFRGHPAYEQYF.

The chain carries TRBV24-1 and TRBJ2-7; 9 nucleotides align to TRBD2. V lost 7 bases to trimming and J lost 0 bases; unmatched junction nucleotides: 15. The germline gives CDR1 KGHDR, CDR2 SFDVKD. This CDR3 comprises 18 residues. The CDR3 protein is CATRASRLAAGSSYEQYF. The CDR3 DNA sequence: TGTGCCACCAGGGCCTCGAGACTAGCGGCCGGAAGCTCCTACGAGCAGTACTTC.

This chain connects TRBV10-1 to TRBJ2-3; 9 bases fit TRBD1. The CDR3 consists of 15 residues. V lost 6 bases, J lost 3 bases, and 7 bases stayed unmatched. Germline lookup yields CDR1 WNHNN and CDR2 SYGVQD (reference sequence). The CDR3 DNA reads as TGCGCCAGCAGGGGACAGGGAGTAAGGACAGATACGCAGTATTTT. Its translation: CASRGQGVRTDTQYF.

This rearrangement joins TRBV6-2 or TRBV6-3 to TRBJ1-1; D possibly corresponds to TRBD1 (5 bases). This CDR3 contains 15 residues. Trimming removed 6 bases from V and 1 base from J, with 15 bases in between. Germline-derived CDR1 and CDR2 are MNHEY and SVGEGT. The CDR3 DNA reads as TGTGCCAGCAGCCACTGGGCTACAGGGAACACTGAAGCTTTCTTT. Its protein is CASSHWATGNTEAFF.

This clone was seen just once. This sequence joins TRBV14 and TRBJ2-5; TRBD2 is a possible D gene (5 bases). This CDR3 is built from 15 residues. The germline gives CDR1 SGHDN, CDR2 FVKESK. The V end lost 0 bases, the J end lost 2 bases, and 10 bases lay between the germline ends. The CDR3 DNA reads as TGTGCCAGCAGCCAAGATGTAGCGCCGCAAGAGACCCAGTACTTC. Translating it yields CASSQDVAPQETQYF.

Only one count was recorded for this clone. The chain couples TRBV2 to TRBJ2-5, with a weak D call TRBD2 (7 bases). The V and J ends lost 1 base and 5 bases respectively, with 17 bases between them. CDR3 length: 16 residues. The germline gives CDR1 SNHLY, CDR2 FYNNEI. CDR3 residues: CASSEGSGGAWETQYF. CDR3 bases: TGTGCCAGCAGTGAAGGCTCTGGGGGGGCTTGGGAGACCCAGTACTTC.

V usage is TRBV7-6 and J usage is TRBJ2-6; D is unclear. This CDR3 is built from 17 residues. Germline V gene lookup returns CDR1 SGHVS and CDR2 FNYEAQ. V shed 1 base and J shed 0 bases, with 10 bases lying between them. The DNA for the CDR3 is TGTGCCAGCAGCTTAGACTTCGGGTTCTCTGGGGCCAACGTCCTGACTTTC. Protein sequence: CASSLDFGFSGANVLTF.